This T cell receptor (beta chain) was sequenced for a study of CD8+ T cells in alopecia areata. Study-wide points: Mice showed clearer TCR sharing than patients did, a gap that was possibly HLA-related.

Reverse transcription of extracted RNA yielded cDNA, which provided the sequencing template. Sequenced by immunoSEQ multiplex PCR; TCRdb stores in-frame clones only, minus some. Of 130,000 to 150,000 clones in the sample, roughly 50% are singletons; the top ten hold more than 6.5%. The germline CDR1 and CDR2 sequences are SGDLS and YYNGEE. V lost 0 bases and J lost 8, with 14 bases in between. The CDR3 is 14 residues long. Details on this clone: Its antigen is not identified.

The TCR was taken from a human donor with alopecia areata. This chain uses TRBV9 with TRBJ1-2; no firm D call. The specimen was CD4+ T cells sorted from blood. CDR3 sequence reads: CASSVATRLEGYTF. The CDR3 DNA reads as TGTGCCAGCAGCGTAGCTACGAGATTAGAGGGCTACACCTTC.